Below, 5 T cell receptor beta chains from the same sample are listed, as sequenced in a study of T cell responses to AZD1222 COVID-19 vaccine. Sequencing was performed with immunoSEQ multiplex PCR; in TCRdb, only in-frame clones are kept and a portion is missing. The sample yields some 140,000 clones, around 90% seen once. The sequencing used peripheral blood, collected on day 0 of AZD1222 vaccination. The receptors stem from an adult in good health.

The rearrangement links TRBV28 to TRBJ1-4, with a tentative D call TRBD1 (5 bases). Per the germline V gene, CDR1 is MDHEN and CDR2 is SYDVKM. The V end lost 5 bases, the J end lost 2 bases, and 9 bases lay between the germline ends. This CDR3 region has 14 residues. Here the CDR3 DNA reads TGTGCCAGCAGTGGGGGAGGGACTAATGAAAAACTGTTTTTT. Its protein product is CASSGGGTNEKLFF.

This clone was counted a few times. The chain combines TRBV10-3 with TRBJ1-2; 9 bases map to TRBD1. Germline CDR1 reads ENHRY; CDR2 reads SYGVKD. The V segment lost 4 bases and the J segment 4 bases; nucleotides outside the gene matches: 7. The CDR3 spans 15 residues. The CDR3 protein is CAISGSQGASYGYTF. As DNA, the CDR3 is TGTGCCATCAGTGGTTCACAGGGGGCTAGCTATGGCTACACCTTC.

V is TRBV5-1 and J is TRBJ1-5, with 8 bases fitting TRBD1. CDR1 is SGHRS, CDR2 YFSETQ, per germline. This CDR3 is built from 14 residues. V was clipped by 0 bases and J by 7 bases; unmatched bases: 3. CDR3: CASSLEQGGQPQHF. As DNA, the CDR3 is TGCGCCAGCAGCTTGGAACAGGGGGGACAGCCCCAGCATTTT. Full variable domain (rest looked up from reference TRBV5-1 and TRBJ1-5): KAGVTQTPRYLIKTRGQQVTLSCSPISGHRSVSWYQQTPGQGLQFLFEYFSETQRNKGNFPGRFSGRQFSNSRSEMNVSTLELGDSALYLCASSLEQGGQPQHFGDGTRLSIL.

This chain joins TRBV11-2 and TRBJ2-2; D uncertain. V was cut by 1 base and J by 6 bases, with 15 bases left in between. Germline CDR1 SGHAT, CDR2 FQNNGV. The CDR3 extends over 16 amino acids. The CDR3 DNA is TGTGCCAGCAGCTTAGTGGTCCGGGCGCTTGCCGGGGAGCTGTTTTTT. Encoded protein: CASSLVVRALAGELFF.

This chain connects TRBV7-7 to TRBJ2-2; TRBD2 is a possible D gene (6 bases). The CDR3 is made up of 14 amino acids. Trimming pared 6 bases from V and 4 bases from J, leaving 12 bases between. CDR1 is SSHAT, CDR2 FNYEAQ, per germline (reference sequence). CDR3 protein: CASRAGLRTGELFF. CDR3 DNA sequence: TGTGCCAGCAGGGCCGGACTACGCACCGGGGAGCTGTTTTTT.